This TCR beta chain was recorded in a study of blood T cell repertoires in COVID-19. About the study: The study drew acute and convalescent COVID-19 samples from the United States, Italy and Spain.

There are 15 residues in the CDR3. Germline assignment: CDR1 SGHRS and CDR2 YFSETQ. Trimming at V came to 4 bases and at J to 6 bases, leaving 7 bases not matched to a gene. In the original processing: From reference gene primer amplification, estimates of nucleated cell counts were derived. Libraries were prepared by immunoSEQ multiplex PCR; TCRdb keeps only in-frame clonotypes and omits some of them. That table supplies the V and J calls and clone size; D and trimming were determined from the DNA. The sample comprises about 160,000 clones, about 85% of which are singletons, and 6.5% to 7.5% rests with the top ten.

The sequenced material came from peripheral blood. This sequence joins TRBV5-1 and TRBJ1-6; 7 bases map to TRBD1. This clonotype originated in an elderly man with COVID-19, enrolled during active disease. CDR3 in amino acids: CASSLTGQSNSPLHF. CDR3 sequence (DNA): TGCGCCAGCAGCCTGACGGGACAGAGTAATTCACCCCTCCACTTT.